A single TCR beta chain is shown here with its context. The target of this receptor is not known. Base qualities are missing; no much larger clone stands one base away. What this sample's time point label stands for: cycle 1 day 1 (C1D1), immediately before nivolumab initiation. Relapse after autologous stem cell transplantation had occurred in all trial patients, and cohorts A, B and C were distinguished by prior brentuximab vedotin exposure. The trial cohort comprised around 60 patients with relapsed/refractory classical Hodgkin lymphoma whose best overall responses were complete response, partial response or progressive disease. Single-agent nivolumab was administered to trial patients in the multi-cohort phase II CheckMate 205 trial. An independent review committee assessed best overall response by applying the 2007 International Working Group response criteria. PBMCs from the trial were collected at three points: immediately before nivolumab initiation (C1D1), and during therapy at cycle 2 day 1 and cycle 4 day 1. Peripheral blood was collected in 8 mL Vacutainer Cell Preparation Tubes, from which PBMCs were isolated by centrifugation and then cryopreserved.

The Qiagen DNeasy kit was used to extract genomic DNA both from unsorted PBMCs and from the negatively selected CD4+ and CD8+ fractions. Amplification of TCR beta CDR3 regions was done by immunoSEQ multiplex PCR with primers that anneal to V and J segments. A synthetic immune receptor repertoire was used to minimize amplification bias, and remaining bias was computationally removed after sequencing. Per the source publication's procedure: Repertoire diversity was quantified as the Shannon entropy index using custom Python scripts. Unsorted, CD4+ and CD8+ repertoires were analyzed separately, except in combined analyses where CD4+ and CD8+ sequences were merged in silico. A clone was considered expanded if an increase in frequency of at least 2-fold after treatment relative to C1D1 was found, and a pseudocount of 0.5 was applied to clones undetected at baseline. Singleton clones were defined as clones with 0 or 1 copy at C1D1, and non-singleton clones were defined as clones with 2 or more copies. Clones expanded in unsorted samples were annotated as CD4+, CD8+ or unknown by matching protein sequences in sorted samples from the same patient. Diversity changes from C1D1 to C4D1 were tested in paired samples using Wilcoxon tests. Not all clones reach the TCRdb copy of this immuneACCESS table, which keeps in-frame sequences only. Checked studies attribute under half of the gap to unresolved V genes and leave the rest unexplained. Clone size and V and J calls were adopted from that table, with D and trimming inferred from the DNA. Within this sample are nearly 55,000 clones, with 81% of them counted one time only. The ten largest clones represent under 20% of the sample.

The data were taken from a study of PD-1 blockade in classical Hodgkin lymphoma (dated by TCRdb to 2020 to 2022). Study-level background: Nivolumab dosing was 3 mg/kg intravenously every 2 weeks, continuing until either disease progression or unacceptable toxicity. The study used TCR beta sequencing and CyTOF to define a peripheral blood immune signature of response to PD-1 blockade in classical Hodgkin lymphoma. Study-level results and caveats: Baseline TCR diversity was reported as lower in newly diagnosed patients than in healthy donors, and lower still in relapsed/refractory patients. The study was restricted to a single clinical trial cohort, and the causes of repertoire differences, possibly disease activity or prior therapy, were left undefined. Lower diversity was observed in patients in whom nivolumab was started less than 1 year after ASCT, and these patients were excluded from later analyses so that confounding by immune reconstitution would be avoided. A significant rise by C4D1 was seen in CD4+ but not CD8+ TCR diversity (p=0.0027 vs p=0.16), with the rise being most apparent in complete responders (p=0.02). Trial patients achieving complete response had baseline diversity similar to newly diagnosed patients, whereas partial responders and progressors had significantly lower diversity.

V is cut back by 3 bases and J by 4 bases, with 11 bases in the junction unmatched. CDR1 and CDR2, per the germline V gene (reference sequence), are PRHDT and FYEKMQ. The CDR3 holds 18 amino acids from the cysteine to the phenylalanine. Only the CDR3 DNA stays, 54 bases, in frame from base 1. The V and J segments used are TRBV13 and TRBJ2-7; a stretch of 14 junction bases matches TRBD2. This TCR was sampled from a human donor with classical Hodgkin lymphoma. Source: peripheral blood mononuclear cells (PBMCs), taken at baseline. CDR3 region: CASSFRLAGGRSSYEQYF. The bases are TGTGCCAGCAGCTTTAGACTAGCGGGAGGGAGATCGTCATACGAGCAGTACTTC.